The text below deals with one T cell receptor (delta chain). This may arise from a read error, as a much more abundant clone is one base away. TCRdb used CATT to re-call clones from the PCR reads. The repertoire consists of about 1,400 delta-chain clones, with 41% occurring once and the leading ten covering approximately 5.4%. The CDR3 spans 17 residues. The germline CDR1 and CDR2 sequences are TSWWSYY and QGS. Between the trimmed V and J ends, which lost 5 bases and 7 bases, there was a span of 26 bases. This specimen comes from a study of human gamma delta and Vdelta1 T cells. The sequenced sample consisted of Vdelta1 gamma-delta T cells from blood. This sequence originates from a human donor in good health. The chain recombines TRDV1 with TRDJ1, with D possibly matching TRDD2 (5 bases). Here the CDR3 DNA reads TGTGCTCTTGGGATTCCTCTACCACTAAAGGTAGATGGTAAACTCATCTTT. Translation: CALGIPLPLKVDGKLIF.